These 4 T cell receptor beta chains were sequenced from one sample in a study of blood T cell repertoires in COVID-19. Clones were read by immunoSEQ multiplex PCR, and TCRdb kept only the in-frame ones, dropping some. Among roughly 230,000 clones listed, roughly 89% were seen once. Sequencing used peripheral blood. These receptors were collected from a woman in her sixties with COVID-19, enrolled during active disease.

The chain uses TRBV28 and TRBJ1-2; D remains unclear. The CDR3 spans 16 residues. V was shortened by 6 bases and J by 4 bases, with 21 bases between the two germline ends. Germline loops: CDR1 MDHEN, CDR2 SYDVKM. The CDR3 nucleotides are TGTGCCAGCAGCCCCTCCCCTTGGAGGGCCTCCTATGGCTACACCTTC. It yields the protein CASSPSPWRASYGYTF.

The CDR3 loop reads CASSPGTGIGGYTF. The DNA of the CDR3 is TGTGCCAGCAGTCCCGGGACAGGGATCGGAGGCTACACCTTC. The chain employs TRBV27 and TRBJ1-2; 9 nucleotides match TRBD1. J gave up 8 bases and V 5 bases, and 9 bases lay outside the gene matches. Germline CDR1 reads MNHEY; CDR2 reads SMNVEV (reference sequence). This CDR3 has 14 amino acids.

The chain has TRBV7-9 and TRBJ1-1; possibly TRBD1 for D (5 bases). Germline V gene lookup returns CDR1 SEHNR and CDR2 FQNEAQ (reference sequence). The CDR3 covers 15 residues. V dropped 6 bases and J dropped 4 bases, with 18 bases sitting between them. Here the CDR3 DNA reads TGTGCCAGCAGTGAAGAGGGGTGGCGGGGCACTGAAGCTTTCTTT. It specifies CASSEEGWRGTEAFF.

This clone was seen only a few times. The gene calls are TRBV19 and TRBJ1-2; TRBD1 might be the D (6 bases). The CDR3 loop spans 14 amino acids. V lost 3 bases to trimming and J lost 3 bases, with 11 bases between them. Germline loops: CDR1 LNHDA, CDR2 SQIVND (reference sequence). The CDR3 loop is CASSIDRTDYGYTF. The CDR3 bases are TGTGCCAGTAGTATCGACCGGACAGACTATGGCTACACCTTC. The full variable domain, with the rest looked up from reference TRBV19 and TRBJ1-2, is DGGITQSPKYLFRKEGQNVTLSCEQNLNHDAMYWYRQDPGQGLRLIYYSQIVNDFQKGDIAEGYSVSREKKESFPLTVTSAQKNPTAFYLCASSIDRTDYGYTFGSGTRLTVV.